Listed below are T cell receptor beta chains from one sample, sequenced in a study of neurological immune-mediated disorders. One entry per CDR3 protein results from TCRdb running MiXCR on the 5' RACE reads. Of 64,000 or so distinct CDR3 sequences listed, roughly a tenth are singletons. Specimen: PBMCs. The receptors shown here come from a man aged 30 to 45 in good health. The CDR3 runs from the conserved cysteine through the conserved F or W. Fields, in order: CDR3 protein, CDR3 DNA, clone size, D gene, J gene, V gene. The D gene is left open where the match is weak. Clone size is given for some rows only: seen once, a few or many times, or a class if the clone is expanded.

CDR3aa: CASITRPGHGPDNEQFF; CDR3nt: TGTGCCAGCATCACTCGACCGGGACACGGACCGGACAATGAGCAGTTCTTC; abundance: many; d_gene: -; j_gene: TRBJ2-1; v_gene: TRBV28
CDR3aa: CASSQGGTRLNIQYF; CDR3nt: TGTGCCAGCAGCCAAGGAGGGACCCGTTTAAACATTCAGTACTTC; abundance: many; d_gene: -; j_gene: TRBJ2-4; v_gene: TRBV14
CDR3aa: CASSELVGPGGTDTQYF; CDR3nt: TGCGCCAGCAGTGAGCTCGTGGGGCCGGGGGGCACAGATACGCAGTATTTT; abundance: medium-sized; d_gene: -; j_gene: TRBJ2-3; v_gene: TRBV10-1
CDR3aa: CASQDLGQNNNEQFF; CDR3nt: TGTGCCAGCCAAGACCTGGGACAGAACAACAATGAGCAGTTCTTC; abundance: once; d_gene: TRBD1; j_gene: TRBJ2-1; v_gene: TRBV2
CDR3aa: CASSLAGVGGGVGELFF; CDR3nt: TGCGCCAGCAGCTTGGCTGGTGTGGGAGGTGGAGTCGGGGAGCTGTTTTTT; abundance: few; d_gene: -; j_gene: TRBJ2-2; v_gene: TRBV5-1
CDR3aa: CASIGGAMNTEAFF; CDR3nt: TGTGCCAGCATAGGGGGCGCGATGAACACTGAAGCTTTCTTT; abundance: many; d_gene: TRBD1; j_gene: TRBJ1-1; v_gene: TRBV28
CDR3aa: CSATRRGNNEKLFF; CDR3nt: TGCAGTGCTACTCGTCGGGGCAACAATGAAAAACTGTTTTTT; abundance: many; d_gene: -; j_gene: TRBJ1-4; v_gene: TRBV20-1
CDR3aa: CAISELGTGDETQYF; CDR3nt: TGTGCCATCAGTGAGTTGGGGACAGGAGACGAGACCCAGTACTTC; abundance: -; d_gene: TRBD1; j_gene: TRBJ2-5; v_gene: TRBV10-3
CDR3aa: CASSYTVASSYNEQFF; CDR3nt: TGCGCCAGCAGTTACACGGTGGCGAGCTCCTACAATGAGCAGTTCTTC; abundance: many; d_gene: -; j_gene: TRBJ2-1; v_gene: TRBV5-1
CDR3aa: CSASQVLSGANVLTF; CDR3nt: TGCAGTGCGAGTCAGGTCTTGTCTGGGGCCAACGTCCTGACTTTC; abundance: many; d_gene: -; j_gene: TRBJ2-6; v_gene: TRBV20-1
CDR3aa: CSVYKLMNTEAFF; CDR3nt: TGCAGCGTGTATAAACTTATGAACACTGAAGCTTTCTTT; abundance: many; d_gene: -; j_gene: TRBJ1-1; v_gene: TRBV29-1
CDR3aa: CASSPRSYTGSAEAFF; CDR3nt: TGTGCCAGCAGCCCCCGCTCCTACACAGGGTCGGCTGAAGCTTTCTTT; abundance: many; d_gene: -; j_gene: TRBJ1-1; v_gene: TRBV3-1
CDR3aa: CASSLGSAGELFF; CDR3nt: TGCGCCAGCAGCTTGGGCTCGGCCGGGGAGCTGTTTTTT; abundance: few; d_gene: -; j_gene: TRBJ2-2; v_gene: TRBV5-1
CDR3aa: CSVEPGLAGPDTQYF; CDR3nt: TGCAGCGTAGAACCGGGACTAGCGGGACCAGATACGCAGTATTTT; abundance: many; d_gene: TRBD2; j_gene: TRBJ2-3; v_gene: TRBV29-1
CDR3aa: CASSLVVDNYGYTF; CDR3nt: TGTGCCAGCAGCTTGGTAGTAGACAACTATGGCTACACCTTC; abundance: many; d_gene: -; j_gene: TRBJ1-2; v_gene: TRBV5-5
CDR3aa: CATSDPQAAIAERNEQFF; CDR3nt: TGTGCCACCAGTGATCCACAGGCGGCGATTGCGGAGCGCAATGAGCAGTTCTTC; abundance: many; d_gene: -; j_gene: TRBJ2-1; v_gene: TRBV24-1
CDR3aa: CATRLQIGTSTDTQYF; CDR3nt: TGTGCCACCAGACTTCAAATCGGGACTAGCACAGATACGCAGTATTTT; abundance: many; d_gene: -; j_gene: TRBJ2-3; v_gene: TRBV15
CDR3aa: CASSPGEQYF; CDR3nt: TGTGCCAGCAGTCCTGGGGAGCAGTATTTT; abundance: -; d_gene: -; j_gene: TRBJ2-3; v_gene: TRBV7-9
CDR3aa: CSVNTSGIKETQYF; CDR3nt: TGCAGTGTCAACACCTCGGGGATTAAAGAGACCCAGTACTTC; abundance: many; d_gene: -; j_gene: TRBJ2-5; v_gene: TRBV20-1
CDR3aa: CASSVGRYRNTEAFF; CDR3nt: TGTGCCAGCAGCGTGGGGAGGTACCGGAACACTGAAGCTTTCTTT; abundance: many; d_gene: -; j_gene: TRBJ1-1; v_gene: TRBV9